The text below deals with one TCR beta chain. The CDR3 has 15 amino acids. The V segment lost 7 bases and the J segment 6 bases; nucleotides outside the gene matches: 11. The data originate from a study of blood T cells in healthy people across ages. It was with a sample-barcoded 5' primer and a J-beta primer mix that a second PCR of roughly 6 to 12 cycles was run. TCRdb processed the 5' RACE reads anew with MiXCR; each CDR3 protein has one entry. Of about 1 million distinct CDR3 sequences in the sample, more than 40% are singletons; the top ten hold approximately 20%. The specimen sequenced was blood. This TCR was sampled from a woman aged 60 to 75 in good health. The J gene is TRBJ2-3, the V gene TRBV12-3 or TRBV12-4; 9 bases line up with TRBD1. The DNA of the CDR3 is TGTGCCAGCACCCGAACCGACAGGGGGGGTGATACGCAGTATTTT. It translates to CASTRTDRGGDTQYF.